What follows describes a single T cell receptor (beta chain). Its cognate antigen is unknown. The CDR3 length is 18 residues. Losses at the gene ends were 4 bases for V and 2 bases for J; bases not matched to a gene: 15. Germline V gene sequence: CDR1 SGDLS, CDR2 YYNGEE. These data originate in a study of Tregs in tolerant kidney transplant recipients. Libraries were prepared by immunoSEQ multiplex PCR; TCRdb keeps only in-frame clonotypes and omits some of them. The data contain around 43,000 clones, about 89% of them singletons. CD4+CD25+CD127- Tregs, CD4+CD25- non-Tregs, CD4 and CD8 cells were sorted. Study observations and caveats: Biological reproducibility was not directly addressed, but technical replication error appeared minimal. Tregs expanded with activated donor B cells seemed most donor-specific. The small number of patients limits these findings pending further validation.

The TCR was taken from a human donor in good health. The specimen sequenced was Tregs from blood. The chain combines TRBV9 with TRBJ2-5, with TRBD2 matching 9 bases. The CDR3 protein is CASSSPRGSGGPQETQYF. The CDR3 DNA reads as TGTGCCAGCAGCTCCCCGCGGGGTAGCGGGGGTCCTCAAGAGACCCAGTACTTC.